Sequencing of this T cell receptor (beta chain) was carried out in a study of beta chain features in type 1 diabetes (dated by TCRdb to about 2018). About the study as a whole: Patients and healthy donors did not differ in mean age, gender distribution, total cell number or subset yield. Regulatory and stem cell-like memory subsets were obtained from only 8 patients and about eight healthy donors, while naive and central memory subsets were obtained from all 28 donors. In the study, TCRB repertoires of sorted circulating CD4+ T cell subsets from recently diagnosed type 1 diabetes patients were compared with those of matched healthy donors. A total of 107,917,701 sorted cells were examined across all samples, and a strong correlation was observed between cell number per subset and RNA yield.

As regards this clone: The antigen it binds to is not known. No base qualities exist here, and no much larger clone lies one base off it.

The CDR3 measures 14 amino acids from cysteine to phenylalanine. Just CDR3 DNA is preserved here, 42 bases in frame from base 1. Based on the germline V gene, the CDR1 and CDR2 sequences are SGHTA and FQGNSA. V loses 1 base, J loses 6 bases, and the germline ends lie 13 bases apart. Paper-wide results and their limitations: Only small numbers of individuals were included in the HLA sub-analyses, which left unresolved whether HLA type had any influence on TCRB rearrangement. A moderate but significant shortening of TCRB CDR3 length was observed in type 1 diabetes patients in all four CD4+ subsets. At VDJ recombination sites, type 1 diabetes patients had fewer insertions and more deleted nucleotides, which implies abnormalities in thymic rearrangement. The naive, central memory and regulatory TCRB repertoires appeared to resemble one another more closely among patients than among healthy donors. Because cDNA rather than genomic DNA was sequenced, highly expressing activated cells could have been over-represented, although no difference in activation and CD3 levels was found between groups. Shorter templates might have been favored by PCR, but patient and control samples were amplified and corrected together, so both groups would have been affected equally by any skew.

Each donor gave one peripheral blood draw, about 100 mL on average, collected into heparinised tubes. Naive, central memory, regulatory and stem cell-like memory CD4+ T cells were sorted on a BD FACSAria II using a panel including CD45RO, CCR7, CD25, CD127, CD95 and CD27. A purity above 98% was achieved for all sorted populations. Right away, PBMCs were isolated by Lymphoprep density gradient centrifugation and were stained directly, with no culture step. So that batch effects would be minimized, each experiment stained and sorted samples in pairs, pairing one healthy donor with one patient. All of the isolated RNA was reverse transcribed with the High Capacity cDNA Reverse Transcription Kit, so expressed TCRB transcripts were sequenced. Deep immunoSEQ sequencing was performed on naive, central memory and regulatory T cell samples, with an average of around 3.4 million total reads per sample. Sorted cells were lysed in RLT buffer and RNA was extracted with DNase-treated RNeasy Micro or Mini kits, depending on cell number. To prevent cross-contamination, every cell subset was processed on its own, while patient and healthy donor samples were processed together. Using the immunoSEQ multiplex PCR, TCRB sequences were amplified from cDNA into 87-bp fragments spanning the CDR3 region. Amplicons were sequenced on the Illumina HiSeq platform. Turning to the authors' computational methods: Synthetic template baselines were used to correct PCR bias computationally, reads within Hamming distance 2 were collapsed together, and singletons that could not be merged were discarded. Reads were aligned to IMGT to assign V, D and J genes, CDR3 length, and insertions or deletions at six rearrangement sites. Within each subset, clonotype counts were normalized to the number of sorted cells before true diversity and Gini coefficients were calculated with the tcR R package. Repertoire sharing was quantified using the overlap coefficient calculated on TCRB nucleotide sequences. TCRdb retrieved this table from immuneACCESS and kept in-frame rearrangements only. Not all clones are present; in checked studies, unresolved V genes account for under half, and no reason is known for the remainder. That table furnishes V, J and clone size, whereas the DNA furnished D and trimming. In all, the sample holds roughly 140,000 clones, and 10% of those were seen once. The ten largest clones take up roughly 0.5% of the sample.

The source material was central memory CD4+ T cells from blood. The chain employs TRBV7-2 and TRBJ2-7; 6 matching bases give a weak D call of TRBD1. This clonotype originated in a man aged 30 to 45 with type 1 diabetes. The DNA is as follows: TGTGCCAGCAGCTTAGGTCAGGGGTCAGCCGAGCAGTACTTC. Translated, this is CASSLGQGSAEQYF. The entire variable domain, with the stretches around the CDR3 drawn from the reference TRBV7-2 and TRBJ2-7 proteins, is GAGVSQSPSNKVTEKGKDVELRCDPISGHTALYWYRQSLGQGLEFLIYFQGNSAPDKSGLPSDRFSAERTGGSVSTLTIQRTQQEDSAVYLCASSLGQGSAEQYFGPGTRLTVT.